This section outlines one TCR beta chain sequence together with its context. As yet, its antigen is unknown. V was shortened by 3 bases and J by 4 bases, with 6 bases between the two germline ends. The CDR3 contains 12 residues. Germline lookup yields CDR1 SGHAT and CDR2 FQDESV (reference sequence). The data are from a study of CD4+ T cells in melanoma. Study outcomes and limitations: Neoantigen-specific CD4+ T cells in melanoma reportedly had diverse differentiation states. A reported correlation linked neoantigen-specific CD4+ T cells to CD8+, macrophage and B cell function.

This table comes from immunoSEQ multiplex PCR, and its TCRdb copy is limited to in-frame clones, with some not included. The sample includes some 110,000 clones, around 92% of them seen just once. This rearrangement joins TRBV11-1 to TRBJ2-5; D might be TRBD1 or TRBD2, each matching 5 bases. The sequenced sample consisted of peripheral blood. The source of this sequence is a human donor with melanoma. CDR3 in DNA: TGTGCCAGCAGCTTTGGGGGAGAGACCCAGTACTTC. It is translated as CASSFGGETQYF.